This TCR beta chain was retrieved from a study of blood T cell repertoires in COVID-19. For the study at large: Some COVID-19 samples were acute and others convalescent; all came from the United States, Italy and Spain.

This CDR3 region has 16 residues. Germline loops: CDR1 SGHTA, CDR2 FQGNSA. V dropped 6 bases and J dropped 4 bases, with 21 bases sitting between them. Clones were read by immunoSEQ multiplex PCR, and TCRdb kept only the in-frame ones, dropping some. This sample yields roughly 200,000 clones, of which around 89% are seen a single time; about 1.7% belongs to the top ten. The chain is built from TRBV7-2 and TRBJ2-5; D perhaps matches TRBD1 (6 bases). The source of this sequence is a man in his 70s with acute or convalescent COVID-19. The sequenced material came from peripheral blood. CDR3 coding DNA: TGTGCCAGCAGGCCTCAAAACCCCGCGACAGGAGAGACCCAGTACTTC. This sequence encodes CASRPQNPATGETQYF.